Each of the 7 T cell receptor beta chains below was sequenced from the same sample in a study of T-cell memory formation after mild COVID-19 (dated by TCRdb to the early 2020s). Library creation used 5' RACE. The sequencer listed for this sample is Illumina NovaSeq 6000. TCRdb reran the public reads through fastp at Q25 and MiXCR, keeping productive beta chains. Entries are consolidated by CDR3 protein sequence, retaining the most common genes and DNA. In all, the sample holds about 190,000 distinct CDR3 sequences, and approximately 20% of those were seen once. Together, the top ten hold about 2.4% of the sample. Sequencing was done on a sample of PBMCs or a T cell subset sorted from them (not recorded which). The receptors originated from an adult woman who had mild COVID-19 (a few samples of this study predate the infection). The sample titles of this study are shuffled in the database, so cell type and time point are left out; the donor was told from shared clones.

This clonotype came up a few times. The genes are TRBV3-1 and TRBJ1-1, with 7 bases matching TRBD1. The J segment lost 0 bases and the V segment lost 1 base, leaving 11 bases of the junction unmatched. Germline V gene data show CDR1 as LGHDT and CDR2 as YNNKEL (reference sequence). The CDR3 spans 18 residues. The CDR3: CASSQGVGGLMLNTEAFF. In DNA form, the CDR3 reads TGTGCCAGCAGCCAAGGAGTAGGGGGCCTCATGTTGAACACTGAAGCTTTCTTT.

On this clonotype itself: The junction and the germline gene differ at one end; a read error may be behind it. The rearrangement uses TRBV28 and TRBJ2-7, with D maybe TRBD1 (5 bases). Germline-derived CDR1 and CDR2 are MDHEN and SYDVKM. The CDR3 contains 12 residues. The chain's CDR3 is CASTTSTDRLSF. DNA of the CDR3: TGTGCCAGCACCACTTCGACAGATAGGCTTAGCTTC.

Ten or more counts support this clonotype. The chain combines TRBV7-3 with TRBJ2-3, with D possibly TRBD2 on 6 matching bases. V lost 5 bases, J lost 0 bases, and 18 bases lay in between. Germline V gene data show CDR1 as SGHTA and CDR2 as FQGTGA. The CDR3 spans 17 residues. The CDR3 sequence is CASSGGTSDLSTDTQYF. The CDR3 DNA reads TGTGCCAGCAGCGGAGGGACTTCCGACCTTAGCACAGATACGCAGTATTTT.

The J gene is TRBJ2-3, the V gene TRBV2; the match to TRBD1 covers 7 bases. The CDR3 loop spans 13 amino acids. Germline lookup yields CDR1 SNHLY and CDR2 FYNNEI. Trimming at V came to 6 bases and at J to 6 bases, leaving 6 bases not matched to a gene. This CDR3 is CASSRQGVDTQYF. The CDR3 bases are TGTGCCAGCAGCCGACAGGGAGTGGATACGCAGTATTTT.

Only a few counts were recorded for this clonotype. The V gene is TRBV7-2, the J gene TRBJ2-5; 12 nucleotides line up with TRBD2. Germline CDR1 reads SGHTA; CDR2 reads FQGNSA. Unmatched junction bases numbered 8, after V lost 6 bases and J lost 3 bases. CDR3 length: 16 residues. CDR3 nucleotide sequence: TGTGCCAGCAGTAAATATCTAGCGGGAGGGGAAGAGACCCAGTACTTC. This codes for CASSKYLAGGEETQYF.

CDR3 sequence (DNA): TGTGCCACGGGGAGTGGGGGAGGACAAGAGACCCAGTACTTC. This gives the protein CATGSGGGQETQYF. The gene calls are TRBV24-1 and TRBJ2-5, with D perhaps TRBD2 (6 bases). V shed 10 bases and J shed 2 bases, with 16 bases lying between them. Germline assignment: CDR1 KGHDR and CDR2 SFDVKD. The CDR3 totals 14 residues.

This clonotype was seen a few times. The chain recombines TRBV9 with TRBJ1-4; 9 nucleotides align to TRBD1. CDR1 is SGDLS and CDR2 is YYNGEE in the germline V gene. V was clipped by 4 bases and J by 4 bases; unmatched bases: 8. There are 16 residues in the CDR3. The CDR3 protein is CASSKVKGQGNEKLFF. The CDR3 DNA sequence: TGTGCCAGCAGCAAGGTGAAGGGACAGGGTAATGAAAAACTGTTTTTT.